This is a list of T cell receptor beta chains from one sample in a study of shared T cell receptors in the human thymus. Measured with immunoSEQ multiplex PCR; TCRdb has only the in-frame clones, and not every one. This table holds about 660,000 clones, approximately 87% found once. A further study also used this sample, focusing on human thymus T cells.

The sample taken for sequencing was thymocytes. The receptors here all came from a boy less than two years old with a congenital heart defect. Each CDR3 is given with its conserved first and last residue. Fields, in order: CDR3 DNA, CDR3 protein, V gene, clone size, CDR3 length, D gene, J gene. D genes are given only for firm matches. A row's size may be missing; if present it is once, few, many or a size class.

CDR3 DNA: TGTGCCATCAGTCGCGGTCGTGGCCAAGGGGCCAACATTCAGTACTTC
CDR3 protein: CAISRGRGQGANIQYF
V gene: TRBV10-3
clone size: .
CDR3 length: 16
D gene: .
J gene: TRBJ2-4

CDR3 DNA: TGTGCCAGCAGTCACCCGGGGGGTCATGGCTACACCTTC
CDR3 protein: CASSHPGGHGYTF
V gene: TRBV27
clone size: .
CDR3 length: 13
D gene: .
J gene: TRBJ1-2

CDR3 DNA: TGTGCCAGCTCCCCAGCAGGGGTCGGCGGGGCCAACGTCCTGACTTTC
CDR3 protein: CASSPAGVGGANVLTF
V gene: TRBV18
clone size: .
CDR3 length: 16
D gene: .
J gene: TRBJ2-6

CDR3 DNA: TGCGCCAGCAGCCCGCGCCTGGACAGGGGAAGGTCCTACGAGCAGTACTTC
CDR3 protein: CASSPRLDRGRSYEQYF
V gene: TRBV5-1
clone size: few
CDR3 length: 17
D gene: TRBD1
J gene: TRBJ2-7

CDR3 DNA: TGTGCCAGCAGCCACTATAATTCACCCCTCCACTTT
CDR3 protein: CASSHYNSPLHF
V gene: TRBV6-5
clone size: .
CDR3 length: 12
D gene: .
J gene: TRBJ1-6

CDR3 DNA: TGTGCCGGGGGGGATTTTAGCAATCAGCCCCAGCATTTT
CDR3 protein: CAGGDFSNQPQHF
V gene: TRBV19
clone size: .
CDR3 length: 13
D gene: .
J gene: TRBJ1-5

CDR3 DNA: TGCGCCAGCAGCCAAGAAATCGGGGGGCTAAAGAATGAGCAGTTCTTC
CDR3 protein: CASSQEIGGLKNEQFF
V gene: TRBV4-3
clone size: .
CDR3 length: 16
D gene: .
J gene: TRBJ2-1

CDR3 DNA: TGCGCCAGAAACAGGGTAACTAATGAAAAACTGTTTTTT
CDR3 protein: CARNRVTNEKLFF
V gene: TRBV4-1
clone size: once
CDR3 length: 13
D gene: .
J gene: TRBJ1-4

CDR3 DNA: TGTGCCAGCAGTTCGGGACTAGGAGCCTACGAGCAGTACTTC
CDR3 protein: CASSSGLGAYEQYF
V gene: TRBV6-5
clone size: .
CDR3 length: 14
D gene: TRBD2
J gene: TRBJ2-7

CDR3 DNA: TGCGCCAGCAGCCCAACTAGCGGGGGTGGGAATGAGCAGTTCTTC
CDR3 protein: CASSPTSGGGNEQFF
V gene: TRBV5-1
clone size: .
CDR3 length: 15
D gene: TRBD2
J gene: TRBJ2-1